The 30 T cell receptor beta chains in this list originate from one sample, sequenced in a study of blood T cell repertoires in COVID-19. The data were produced by immunoSEQ multiplex PCR, yet TCRdb's version contains in-frame clones alone and is incomplete. The data contain just over 250,000 clones, around nine tenths of them seen just once; the ten biggest clones take up over 7.5%. Sequencing was carried out using peripheral blood. These receptors were collected from a man between 35 and 55 years old who had recovered from COVID-19.

The J gene is TRBJ2-7, the V gene TRBV3-1 (or the pseudogene TRBV3-2); TRBD1 matches 9 bases. This CDR3 is built from 17 residues. V lost 4 bases and J lost 2; bases outside the gene matches: 12. Per the germline V gene, CDR1 is LGHDT and CDR2 is YNNKEL (reference sequence). Written as DNA, the CDR3 is TGTGCCAGCAGCCGGACCCACCGGGACAGGGTAACCTACGAGCAGTACTTC. Translation: CASSRTHRDRVTYEQYF.

The CDR3 loop is CASSLPGKTQYF. The CDR3, as DNA: TGTGCCAGCAGCTTACCAGGGAAGACCCAGTACTTC. The chain is built from TRBV5-6 and TRBJ2-5; possible D gene TRBD1, 5 bases. The V gene's germline CDR1 is SGHDT and CDR2 YYEEEE. The V end lost 2 bases, the J end lost 6 bases, and 8 bases lay between the germline ends. This CDR3 is built from 12 residues.

The V gene is TRBV19, the J gene TRBJ1-2; weak D call: TRBD1 (6 bases). Germline-derived CDR1 and CDR2 are LNHDA and SQIVND (reference sequence). The CDR3 runs 13 residues. With 5 bases removed from V and 8 bases from J, the gap between germline ends came to 15 bases. The CDR3 region is CASSFTGIGGYTF. For the CDR3, the DNA is TGTGCCAGTAGTTTTACAGGGATTGGCGGCTACACCTTC. The full variable domain, its missing parts supplied by reference TRBV19 and TRBJ1-2, is DGGITQSPKYLFRKEGQNVTLSCEQNLNHDAMYWYRQDPGQGLRLIYYSQIVNDFQKGDIAEGYSVSREKKESFPLTVTSAQKNPTAFYLCASSFTGIGGYTFGSGTRLTVV.

The V and J genes are TRBV6-2 or TRBV6-3 and TRBJ1-4; tentative D call: TRBD1 (5 bases). This CDR3 has 14 amino acids. CDR1 and CDR2 from the germline V gene are MNHEY and SVGEGT. The V end lost 2 bases, the J end lost 10 bases, and 14 bases lay between the germline ends. This CDR3 reads CASSYKFSGGKLFF. Written as DNA, the CDR3 is TGTGCCAGCAGTTACAAATTCTCGGGGGGAAAACTGTTTTTT.

The sample holds many counts of this clone. The chain recombines TRBV4-3 with TRBJ1-1; no reliable D call. Trimming removed 0 bases at V and 3 bases at J, with 14 bases between. Germline CDR1 LGHNA, CDR2 YSLEER. CDR3 length equals 16 residues. The DNA of the CDR3 is TGCGCCAGCAGCCAAGACTTCGGGGTAGGCGACACTGAAGCTTTCTTT. It yields the protein CASSQDFGVGDTEAFF.

The rearrangement links TRBV7-2 to TRBJ2-2; the match to TRBD2 covers 7 bases. V shed 2 bases, J shed 5 bases, and the junction held 5 bases outside the gene matches. Per the germline V gene, CDR1 is SGHTA and CDR2 is FQGNSA. CDR3 length equals 15 residues. The DNA of the CDR3 is TGTGCCAGCAGCTTAAACGGGAGGCATACCGGGGAGCTGTTTTTT. Translated, it gives CASSLNGRHTGELFF. The variable domain in full, with the rest retrieved from reference TRBV7-2 and TRBJ2-2, is GAGVSQSPSNKVTEKGKDVELRCDPISGHTALYWYRQSLGQGLEFLIYFQGNSAPDKSGLPSDRFSAERTGGSVSTLTIQRTQQEDSAVYLCASSLNGRHTGELFFGEGSRLTVL.

The chain employs TRBV4-3 and TRBJ2-5, with D possibly being TRBD2 (5 bases). Germline CDR1 LGHNA, CDR2 YSLEER. CDR3 length: 17 residues. Deletions cut 1 base from V and 5 bases from J, with 20 bases between. The CDR3 sequence is CASSQVWSAGLGETQYF. The CDR3 bases are TGCGCCAGCAGCCAAGTGTGGTCCGCGGGCCTGGGGGAGACCCAGTACTTC.

This clone came up once. Other DNA sequences from this sample encode an identical CDR3 as well. The chain couples TRBV2 to TRBJ1-2; D gene unclear. V lost 1 base to trimming and J lost 1 base, with 4 bases between them. Germline values: CDR1 SNHLY, CDR2 FYNNEI. This CDR3 comprises 13 residues. In nucleotides, the CDR3 is TGTGCCAGCAGTGAAGGACTTAACTATGGCTACACCTTC. Translation: CASSEGLNYGYTF.

The chain joins TRBV11-2 to TRBJ2-7; TRBD2 matches at 12 bases. Germline V lookup: CDR1 SGHAT, CDR2 FQNNGV. J was trimmed by 7 bases and V by 6 bases; bases with no gene match: 7. CDR3 length equals 14 residues. For the CDR3, the DNA is TGTGCCAGCAGATCTTCTGGGACTAGCGGGGAGCAGTACTTC. Encoded protein: CASRSSGTSGEQYF.

The gene calls are TRBV20-1 and TRBJ1-2, with 7 bases fitting TRBD1. The germline V gene has CDR1 DFQATT and CDR2 SNEGSKA (reference sequence). The CDR3 is made up of 11 amino acids. CDR3 loop: CSRSTGYGYTF. The CDR3 region has the DNA TGCAGCAGATCGACAGGGTATGGCTACACCTTC.

V and J are TRBV9 and TRBJ2-5, with TRBD2 matching over 13 bases. The CDR3 length is 16 residues. The junction had 7 bases not matched to a gene; V was cut back by 3 bases and J by 5 bases. Germline V gene sequence: CDR1 SGDLS, CDR2 YYNGEE. CDR3 protein: CASSATSGGAGETQYF. For the CDR3, the DNA is TGTGCCAGCAGCGCCACTAGCGGGGGGGCTGGGGAGACCCAGTACTTC.

The V gene is TRBV2, the J gene TRBJ2-3; 8 bases match TRBD1. The CDR3 spans 14 residues. V trimming: 6 bases; J trimming: 2 bases; junction bases outside the gene matches: 4. Per the germline V gene, CDR1 is SNHLY and CDR2 is FYNNEI. The CDR3 bases are TGTGCCAGCAGCCAGACAGGGGTCACAGATACGCAGTATTTT. Protein product: CASSQTGVTDTQYF.

The chain recombines TRBV6-5 with TRBJ1-5, with D maybe TRBD1 (5 bases). The germline gives CDR1 MNHEY, CDR2 SVGAGI. This CDR3 spans 14 amino acids. With 2 bases removed from V and 7 bases from J, the gap between germline ends came to 12 bases. This CDR3 is CASSYGGIQQPQHF. In DNA, the CDR3 is TGTGCCAGCAGTTACGGGGGGATTCAACAGCCCCAGCATTTT.

The chain uses TRBV7-2 and TRBJ2-5; tentative D call: TRBD2 (6 bases). The CDR3 contains 14 residues. Looked up from germline, CDR1 is SGHTA and CDR2 is FQGNSA. Trimming shortened V by 3 bases and J by 6 bases, and 14 bases separated the two germline ends. CDR3 protein: CASSFSGGLQTQYF. In DNA form, the CDR3 reads TGTGCCAGCAGCTTCTCCGGGGGTTTGCAGACCCAGTACTTC.

This clone was seen just once. V usage is TRBV7-2 and J usage is TRBJ1-4; no definite D call. The germline V gene encodes CDR1 SGHTA and CDR2 FQGNSA. There are 14 residues in the CDR3. V was trimmed by 6 bases and J by 3 bases, leaving 11 bases between them. DNA of the CDR3: TGTGCCAGCAGTAGACACACTCCTAATGAAAAACTGTTTTTT. It codes for CASSRHTPNEKLFF.

This chain links TRBV3-1 (or the pseudogene TRBV3-2) with TRBJ2-1; 11 bases line up with TRBD2. V dropped 4 bases and J dropped 7; count of bases not matched to a gene: 9. Per germline, CDR1 LGHDT and CDR2 YNNKEL (reference sequence). The CDR3 runs 16 residues. CDR3 sequence: CASSLIMTSGKNEQFF. The CDR3 DNA is TGTGCCAGCAGCCTTATTATGACTAGCGGGAAGAATGAGCAGTTCTTC.

V and J are TRBV18 and TRBJ1-1; D unclear. This CDR3 is built from 13 residues. Germline CDR1 KGHSH, CDR2 LQKENI. The V end was cut by 3 bases, the J end by 1 base, with 6 bases between. The CDR3 nucleotides are TGTGCCAGCTCACCGAACGGGAACACTGAAGCTTTCTTT. Protein: CASSPNGNTEAFF.

This clone was seen once. This rearrangement joins TRBV13 to TRBJ2-7, with 8 bases identical to TRBD2. The trim removed 4 bases at V and 2 bases at J, leaving 7 bases unmatched. The V gene's germline CDR1 is PRHDT and CDR2 FYEKMQ (reference sequence). This CDR3 spans 15 amino acids. The CDR3 DNA reads TGTGCCAGCAGCTACGGATCGGGGGGGACCTACGAGCAGTACTTC. Amino acids: CASSYGSGGTYEQYF.

The rearrangement links TRBV5-4 to TRBJ2-3, with 10 bases that match TRBD2. The V and J ends lost 0 bases and 3 bases, in that order; junction bases with no gene match: 10. The CDR3 runs 18 residues. Germline CDR1 is SGHNT and CDR2 is YYREEE (reference sequence). The CDR3 DNA follows: TGTGCCAGCAGCTTGGGCCAGAGAGGGACTAGCGTGACAGATACGCAGTATTTT. It yields the protein CASSLGQRGTSVTDTQYF.

The gene calls are TRBV7-6 and TRBJ2-3, with 9 bases matching TRBD1. The germline gives CDR1 SGHVS, CDR2 FNYEAQ. Losses at the gene ends were 5 bases for V and 1 base for J; bases not matched to a gene: 7. The length of the CDR3 is 16 residues. CDR3 residues: CASSLGQGKGTDTQYF. The CDR3 coding sequence is TGTGCCAGCAGCCTCGGACAGGGGAAGGGCACAGATACGCAGTATTTT.

This chain connects TRBV15 to TRBJ1-6; the D is unclear. The CDR3 totals 14 residues. Trimming took off 6 bases at V and 0 bases at J, with 6 bases between the two ends. Germline loops: CDR1 LNHNV, CDR2 YYDKDF (reference sequence). CDR3 loop: CATRTGSYNSPLHF. The CDR3 coding sequence is TGTGCCACCAGAACCGGCTCCTATAATTCACCCCTCCACTTT.

The genes are TRBV3-1 (or the pseudogene TRBV3-2) and TRBJ2-1; 7 bases map to TRBD2. CDR3 length equals 14 residues. Unmatched junction bases numbered 9, after V lost 4 bases and J lost 9 bases. Germline V gives CDR1 LGHDT, CDR2 YNNKEL (reference sequence). This chain's CDR3 is CASSRRTSVGEQFF. The CDR3 bases are TGTGCCAGCAGCCGCCGAACTAGCGTCGGTGAGCAGTTCTTC.

The chain employs TRBV11-3 and TRBJ2-1; D perhaps matches TRBD2 (5 bases). This CDR3 contains 16 residues. V dropped 3 bases and J dropped 8 bases, with 20 bases sitting between them. Germline CDR1 and CDR2: SGHNT and YENEEA. In DNA, the CDR3 is TGTGCCAGCAGCTTGGGTGGCGGGCCCCGAGGCGATGAGCAGTTCTTC. Its translation: CASSLGGGPRGDEQFF. Supplemented by reference TRBV11-3 and TRBJ2-1, the full variable domain reads EAGVVQSPRYKIIEKKQPVAFWCNPISGHNTLYWYLQNLGQGPELLIRYENEEAVDDSQLPKDRFSAERLKGVDSTLKIQPAELGDSAVYLCASSLGGGPRGDEQFFGPGTRLTVL.

The CDR3 DNA is TGTGCCAGCCGAGGGGGCAGCGGAAAAGAGACCCAGTACTTC. Protein product: CASRGGSGKETQYF. This chain connects TRBV25-1 to TRBJ2-5, with TRBD1 matching over 7 bases. Germline V gene lookup returns CDR1 MGHDK and CDR2 SYGVNS. Germline trimming cut 8 bases from V and 3 bases from J; bases unmatched to any gene: 9. CDR3 length: 14 amino acids.

The CDR3, as DNA: TGTGCCAGCAGGAGAGCACCCTCCGGGGAGACCCAGTACTTC. Translating it yields CASRRAPSGETQYF. The chain has TRBV7-9 and TRBJ2-5; D is unresolved. V was pared by 6 bases and J by 5 bases, with 16 bases between. CDR1 and CDR2 from the germline V gene are SEHNR and FQNEAQ (reference sequence). The CDR3 runs to 14 residues.

The chain is built from TRBV23-1 and TRBJ1-5, with TRBD1 as a possible D gene (5 bases). TRBV23-1 is labeled an ORF, and its function is uncertain. The CDR3 extends over 16 amino acids. Trimming took off 4 bases at V and 6 bases at J, with 19 bases between the two ends. The CDR3 DNA reads TGCGCCAGCAGTCCGTCCCCCAGGGAGGTTATTCAGCCCCAGCATTTT. Its protein product is CASSPSPREVIQPQHF.

CDR3 amino acids: CASSRPTGGYNEQFF. The CDR3 DNA sequence: TGTGCCAGCAGCCGACCGACAGGGGGATACAATGAGCAGTTCTTC. The rearrangement uses TRBV13 and TRBJ2-1; 9 nucleotides align to TRBD1. Germline loops: CDR1 PRHDT, CDR2 FYEKMQ (reference sequence). Trimming took 5 bases from V and 4 from J; bases not matched to a gene: 6. The CDR3 length is 15 residues.

The gene calls are TRBV2 and TRBJ2-7, with D tentatively TRBD1 (7 bases). The CDR3 loop spans 17 amino acids. Germline V gene sequence: CDR1 SNHLY, CDR2 FYNNEI. Trimming pared 5 bases from V and 3 bases from J, leaving 23 bases between. The CDR3 reads CASSSTQGGSGHYEQYF. CDR3 DNA sequence: TGTGCCAGCAGTTCCACCCAGGGGGGAAGCGGGCACTACGAGCAGTACTTC.

The table lists this clone with a count of one. The chain employs TRBV11-1 and TRBJ2-1; 8 positions agree with TRBD1. Germline V gene lookup returns CDR1 SGHAT and CDR2 FQDESV (reference sequence). This CDR3 has 15 residues. The J segment lost 3 bases and the V segment lost 5 bases, leaving 6 bases of the junction unmatched. This chain's CDR3 is CASSTRQGLYNEQFF. Here the CDR3 DNA reads TGTGCCAGCAGCACCCGACAGGGGCTCTACAATGAGCAGTTCTTC. Filled out from reference TRBV11-1 and TRBJ2-1, the complete variable domain reads EAEVAQSPRYKITEKSQAVAFWCDPISGHATLYWYRQILGQGPELLVQFQDESVVDDSQLPKDRFSAERLKGVDSTLKIQPAELGDSAMYLCASSTRQGLYNEQFFGPGTRLTVL.

CDR3 in amino acids: CASRLSGAGPPGELFF. The CDR3 DNA is TGCGCCAGCAGGCTCAGCGGCGCGGGACCCCCCGGGGAGCTGTTTTTT. The V gene is TRBV5-1, the J gene TRBJ2-2; D possibly corresponds to TRBD2 (6 bases). CDR3 length equals 16 residues. V lost 5 bases to trimming and J lost 6 bases, with 20 bases between them. Germline CDR1 and CDR2: SGHRS and YFSETQ.